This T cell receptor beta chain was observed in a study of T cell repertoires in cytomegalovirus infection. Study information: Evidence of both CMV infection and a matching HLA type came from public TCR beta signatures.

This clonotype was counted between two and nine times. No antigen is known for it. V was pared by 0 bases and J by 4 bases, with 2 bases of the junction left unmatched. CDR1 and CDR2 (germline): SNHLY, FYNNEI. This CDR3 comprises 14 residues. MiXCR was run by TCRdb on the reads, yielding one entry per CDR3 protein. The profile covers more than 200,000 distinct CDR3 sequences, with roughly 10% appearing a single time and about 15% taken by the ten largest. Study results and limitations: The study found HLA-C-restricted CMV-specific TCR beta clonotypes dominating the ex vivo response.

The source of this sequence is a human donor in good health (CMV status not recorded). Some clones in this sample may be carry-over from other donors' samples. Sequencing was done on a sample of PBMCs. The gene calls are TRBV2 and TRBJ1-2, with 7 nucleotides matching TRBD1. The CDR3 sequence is CASSEAGTVYGYTF. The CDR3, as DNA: TGTGCCAGCAGTGAAGCCGGGACAGTCTATGGCTACACCTTC.